This TCR beta chain was recovered during a study of cytomegalovirus exposure and HLA in healthy donors. Study-wide context: The use of the same platform for the approximately 130 validation repertoires and the 666 first-cohort repertoires was reported by a later analysis. Study outcomes and limitations: Most observed TCR sequences were rare, whereas some public TCRs were detected in many donors.

Trimming removed 5 bases from V and 6 bases from J; junction bases left unmatched: 1. This CDR3 is built from 11 residues. CDR1 is DFQATT and CDR2 is SNEGSKA in the germline V gene (reference sequence). The method was immunoSEQ multiplex PCR; TCRdb's version includes in-frame clones alone and lacks a portion of them. The sample lists tens of thousands of clones, approximately 96% occurring once. A remark on this clone: Its antigen is as yet unknown.

Specimen: PBMCs. V usage is TRBV20-1 and J usage is TRBJ2-3; TRBD2 matches at 8 bases. This TCR was sampled from a young man in good health and CMV-seropositive. The CDR3 nucleotides read TGCAGTGCTCCGGGAGGGGATACGCAGTATTTT. Its protein product is CSAPGGDTQYF.